The rows below give T cell receptor beta chains drawn from one sample of a study of PD-L1 blockade in urothelial cancer. TCRdb keeps only in-frame clones here, not all; method: immunoSEQ multiplex PCR. The table lists tens of thousands of clones, over 75% of them singletons. Specimen: PBMCs, collected around atezolizumab (anti-PD-L1) treatment. These receptors originate from a man in his 70s with urothelial cancer. Both conserved end residues are part of each CDR3. A D gene is named only where the DNA matches it firmly. A row's size may be missing; if present it is once, few, many or a size class.

d_call	v_call	clone_size	j_call	cdr3_aa	cdr3_nt
.	TRBV29-1	.	TRBJ2-3	CSVGVADFTDTQYF	TGCAGCGTTGGGGTAGCCGACTTCACAGATACGCAGTATTTT
TRBD2	TRBV10-3	.	TRBJ2-1	CASRLTSGSYNEQFF	TGTGCCTCCCGCCTGACTAGCGGGAGTTACAATGAGCAGTTCTTC
TRBD1	TRBV5-6	.	TRBJ2-5	CASRKQGGETQYF	TGTGCCAGCAGAAAACAGGGGGGAGAGACCCAGTACTTC
TRBD2	TRBV4-1	.	TRBJ2-1	CASSQVVSGSRSYNEQFF	TGCGCCAGCAGCCAAGTCGTTAGCGGGAGTCGATCCTACAATGAGCAGTTCTTC
TRBD2	TRBV11-3	.	TRBJ2-5	CASSLREVETQYF	TGTGCCAGCAGCTTGCGGGAGGTAGAGACCCAGTACTTC
.	TRBV27	.	TRBJ1-2	CVSSFYAGTKYGYTF	TGTGTCAGCAGTTTTTACGCCGGGACTAAATATGGCTACACCTTC
.	TRBV29-1	.	TRBJ1-2	CSVEEGQGYGYTF	TGCAGCGTTGAAGAGGGGCAGGGGTATGGCTACACCTTC
.	TRBV28	.	TRBJ2-7	CASSSSKSEQYF	TGTGCCAGCAGTTCCTCTAAGTCCGAGCAGTACTTC
TRBD1	TRBV7-8	.	TRBJ2-3	CASSLDRGSTDTQYF	TGTGCCAGCAGCTTAGACAGGGGGAGCACAGATACGCAGTATTTT
TRBD1	TRBV28	.	TRBJ1-5	CASSPLGDSGNQPQHF	TGTGCCAGCAGTCCCCTAGGGGACAGCGGCAATCAGCCCCAGCATTTT
.	TRBV7-2	.	TRBJ2-7	CASSLMGGAYEQYF	TGTGCCAGCAGCTTAATGGGCGGGGCCTACGAGCAGTACTTC
.	TRBV2	.	TRBJ2-1	CASMGLERIDDEQFF	TGTGCCAGCATGGGTCTGGAGAGGATCGACGATGAGCAGTTCTTC
.	TRBV16	.	TRBJ2-3	CASSQITSKDTQYF	TGTGCCAGCAGCCAAATCACATCGAAAGATACGCAGTATTTT
TRBD2	TRBV11-2	.	TRBJ2-1	CASSVTSGSYNEQFF	TGTGCCAGCAGCGTGACTAGCGGATCCTACAATGAGCAGTTCTTC
TRBD2	TRBV7-3	.	TRBJ2-3	CASSRSGRVTDTQYF	TGTGCCAGCAGCCGGAGCGGGAGGGTAACAGATACGCAGTATTTT
.	TRBV7-3	few	TRBJ2-5	CASSLSIGETQYF	TGTGCCAGCAGCTTGAGCATCGGGGAGACCCAGTACTTC
TRBD1	TRBV11-2	.	TRBJ2-7	CASSLGQGNYYEQYF	TGTGCCAGCAGCTTGGGACAGGGAAATTACTACGAGCAGTACTTC
.	TRBV7-2	many	TRBJ1-4	CASSLLSDEKLFF	TGTGCCAGCAGCTTATTGTCAGATGAAAAACTGTTTTTT
TRBD1	TRBV9	.	TRBJ1-6	CASSEETGVSKPLHF	TGTGCCAGCAGCGAAGAGACAGGGGTCTCAAAGCCCCTCCACTTT
TRBD2	TRBV13	few	TRBJ2-7	CASSETGLAGVGGNYEQYF	TGTGCCAGCAGCGAAACGGGACTAGCGGGAGTAGGAGGAAACTACGAGCAGTACTTC
.	TRBV4-3	.	TRBJ2-1	CASSQAGTGYNEQFF	TGCGCCAGCAGCCAAGCGGGCACGGGGTACAATGAGCAGTTCTTC
.	TRBV6-5	few	TRBJ2-7	CASSYELRGYEQYF	TGTGCCAGCAGTTACGAGCTCCGGGGCTACGAGCAGTACTTC
TRBD2	TRBV7-2	.	TRBJ2-1	CASSRSGRRNEQFF	TGTGCCAGCAGCCGTAGCGGGAGACGCAATGAGCAGTTCTTC
.	TRBV6-4	.	TRBJ2-2	CASQNFGGTGELFF	TGTGCCAGCCAAAACTTCGGGGGCACCGGGGAGCTGTTTTTT
TRBD2	TRBV27	.	TRBJ2-7	CASSFIAGAYEQYF	TGTGCCAGCAGTTTTATAGCGGGAGCCTACGAGCAGTACTTC
.	TRBV27	.	TRBJ2-5	CASSLSLGGQETQYF	TGTGCCAGCAGTTTAAGTCTGGGGGGTCAAGAGACCCAGTACTTC
TRBD2	TRBV5-1	.	TRBJ2-7	CASSLILAGGYEQYF	TGCGCCAGCAGCTTAATCCTAGCGGGAGGGTACGAGCAGTACTTC
.	TRBV21-1	.	TRBJ2-7	CASRNPTGNTYEQYF	TGTGCCAGCAGGAACCCGACAGGGAATACCTACGAGCAGTACTTC